The clone carrying this T cell receptor beta chain was picked up many times. The CDR3 is made up of 15 amino acids. Looked up from germline, CDR1 is SGHKS and CDR2 is YYEKEE (reference sequence). The V end lost 2 bases, the J end lost 6 bases, and 15 bases lay between the germline ends. The data originate from a study of T-cell reconstitution after alpha-beta-depleted transplantation in children. Preparation of the TCRbeta library involved a method that used unique molecular identifiers. One entry per CDR3 protein results from TCRdb running MiXCR on the PCR reads. The sample shows roughly 200,000 distinct CDR3 sequences, 6.6% of them seen only once.

The TCR sequence derives from a boy aged 2 to 10 with acute lymphoblastic leukemia, due to receive a stem cell transplant. The sample consisted of PBMCs, taken before TCRalphabeta/CD19-depleted stem cell transplant. The chain employs TRBV5-5 and TRBJ1-5; the D is unclear. CDR3 in DNA: TGTGCCAGCAGCTTATATACGTCAGGCGGTCAGCCCCAGCATTTT. Translation gives CASSLYTSGGQPQHF.